A single sample is the source of the 7 T cell receptor beta chains below, sequenced in a study of CD8 T cells in Susac syndrome. Random hexamers were used to reverse transcribe roughly 0.45 to 1 ug of RNA. TCRdb ran MiXCR on the immunoSEQ multiplex PCR reads and lists one entry per CDR3 protein. The data hold about 240,000 distinct CDR3 sequences, with about 96% observed a single time. The sample comprised CD4+ T cells from PBMCs. The receptors shown here come from a human donor with Susac syndrome.

The rearrangement joins TRBV11-2 to TRBJ2-4; no firm D call. Germline lookup yields CDR1 SGHAT and CDR2 FQNNGV. The CDR3 totals 15 residues. Trimming shortened V by 1 base and J by 0 bases, and 7 bases separated the two germline ends. The CDR3 loop reads CASSLVVGAKNIQYF. The CDR3 nucleotides read TGTGCCAGCAGCTTAGTAGTGGGAGCCAAAAACATTCAGTACTTC.

The chain employs TRBV5-6 and TRBJ2-1, with 9 bases fitting TRBD1. Per germline, CDR1 SGHDT and CDR2 YYEEEE. The CDR3 length is 15 residues. The ends lost 5 bases at V and 7 bases at J; junction bases unmatched: 10. The CDR3 sequence: CASSQTGQGRNEQFF. In nucleotides, the CDR3 is TGTGCCAGCAGTCAGACGGGACAGGGTAGGAATGAGCAGTTCTTC.

This chain connects TRBV29-1 to TRBJ2-7, with D maybe TRBD2 (7 bases). CDR3 length equals 15 residues. The V gene's germline CDR1 is SQVTM and CDR2 ANQGSEA. Deletions cut 2 bases from V and 3 bases from J, with 17 bases between. In DNA, the CDR3 is TGCAGCGTTGAATACTTGGCGGGGGCCGGCTACGAGCAGTACTTC. As protein: CSVEYLAGAGYEQYF.

This sequence joins TRBV6-5 and TRBJ2-2, with D possibly being TRBD1 or TRBD2 (5 bases each). The germline V gene has CDR1 MNHEY and CDR2 SVGAGI. The CDR3 totals 14 residues. V lost 7 bases and J lost 5, with 14 bases in between. The CDR3 bases are TGTGCCAGCACCCAGTGGGGGATGACCGGGGAGCTGTTTTTT. The encoded protein is CASTQWGMTGELFF.

CDR3 residues: CASSVAGRGDAQYF. The CDR3 nucleotides read TGTGCCAGCAGCGTTGCGGGGCGGGGGGACGCCCAGTACTTC. This chain links TRBV9 with TRBJ2-5; 8 bases agree with TRBD2. This CDR3 contains 14 residues. V shed 2 bases, J shed 9 bases, and the junction held 9 bases outside the gene matches. Germline V gene sequence: CDR1 SGDLS, CDR2 YYNGEE.

The gene calls are TRBV20-1 and TRBJ2-1; D gene uncertain. Germline values: CDR1 DFQATT, CDR2 SNEGSKA (reference sequence). Deletions cut 3 bases from V and 4 bases from J, with 13 bases between. There are 14 residues in the CDR3. CDR3 amino acids: CSASVGTKYNEQFF. The CDR3 DNA is TGCAGTGCTAGCGTGGGAACGAAATACAATGAGCAGTTCTTC.

The chain employs TRBV25-1 and TRBJ2-5; 8 nucleotides agree with TRBD1. V was clipped by 1 base and J by 2 bases; unmatched bases: 12. Germline-derived CDR1 and CDR2 are MGHDK and SYGVNS. This CDR3 is built from 18 residues. DNA for the CDR3: TGTGCCAGCAGTGAATGGGGAGCGGCGACAGGGGAACAAGAGACCCAGTACTTC. Translation gives CASSEWGAATGEQETQYF.